A selection of T cell receptor beta chains follows, all from one sample in a study of beta chain features in type 1 diabetes. Using immunoSEQ multiplex PCR, the repertoire was profiled, and TCRdb retains in-frame clones only, with some absent. The sample carries 230,000 or so clones, approximately 16% recorded once. Sequenced: naive CD4+ T cells from blood. The source of these receptors is a man aged 25-45 years with type 1 diabetes. The CDR3 runs from the conserved cysteine through the conserved F or W. The D gene is left open where the match is weak.

J: TRBJ1-4
V: TRBV7-6
D: -
CDR3: CASSLAVNEKLFF

J: TRBJ2-7
V: TRBV6-5
D: TRBD1
CDR3: CASRLRDTGAEQYF

J: TRBJ2-3
V: TRBV9
D: -
CDR3: CASNEGHTDTQYF

J: TRBJ1-4
V: TRBV28
D: -
CDR3: CASNTQINEKLFF

J: TRBJ2-5
V: TRBV9
D: TRBD1
CDR3: CASSPGQGETQYF

J: TRBJ1-4
V: TRBV7-9
D: TRBD1
CDR3: CASSQTGEDEEKLFF

J: TRBJ2-3
V: TRBV7-3
D: TRBD2
CDR3: CASSLAGVGDTQYF

J: TRBJ2-1
V: TRBV7-6
D: -
CDR3: CASSLGGVDNEQFF

J: TRBJ2-6
V: TRBV7-2
D: -
CDR3: CASSLTIVTPLTF

J: TRBJ2-1
V: TRBV7-2
D: TRBD2
CDR3: CASSLMTTSGTYNEQFF

J: TRBJ1-1
V: TRBV5-1
D: -
CDR3: CASSLVVNTEAFF

J: TRBJ2-3
V: TRBV2
D: TRBD2
CDR3: CASSSGRALTDTQYF

J: TRBJ2-1
V: TRBV15
D: -
CDR3: CATSRDASSYNEQFF

J: TRBJ2-5
V: TRBV25-1
D: -
CDR3: CASSDPGTANPKTQYF

J: TRBJ2-5
V: TRBV15
D: -
CDR3: CATSRLKETQYF

J: TRBJ2-4
V: TRBV28
D: TRBD1
CDR3: CASRQTGGHIQYF

J: TRBJ1-5
V: TRBV9
D: -
CDR3: CASSVGGRNQPQHF

J: TRBJ2-2
V: TRBV28
D: -
CDR3: CASSLVFRELFF

J: TRBJ2-5
V: TRBV11-1
D: -
CDR3: CASSRGQQETQYF

J: TRBJ1-1
V: TRBV5-1
D: -
CDR3: CASSRQLLNTEAFF

J: TRBJ2-1
V: TRBV4-3
D: -
CDR3: CASSQDLAGPYNEQFF

J: TRBJ1-5
V: TRBV10-3
D: -
CDR3: CAISDMDVNQPQHF

J: TRBJ2-1
V: TRBV9
D: -
CDR3: CASSATRVDYNEQFF

J: TRBJ2-1
V: TRBV2
D: -
CDR3: CASSAQGQNNEQFF

J: TRBJ2-7
V: TRBV4-1
D: -
CDR3: CASSQEYSGPYEQYF

J: TRBJ2-7
V: TRBV6-1
D: -
CDR3: CASSAQGFYEQYF

J: TRBJ1-2
V: TRBV13
D: -
CDR3: CASSMGPGYTF

J: TRBJ1-2
V: TRBV27
D: TRBD1
CDR3: CASSLSTGIYGYTF

J: TRBJ1-4
V: TRBV29-1
D: -
CDR3: CRAMPGTDFEKLFF

J: TRBJ1-2
V: TRBV29-1
D: TRBD1
CDR3: CSVVSGQVLSGYTF

J: TRBJ2-1
V: TRBV2
D: TRBD1
CDR3: CASRGDSNEQFF

J: TRBJ2-3
V: TRBV15
D: TRBD1
CDR3: CATSIHGTAIADTQYF

J: TRBJ2-7
V: TRBV7-2
D: TRBD1
CDR3: CASSTRQGSYEQYF

J: TRBJ2-2
V: TRBV7-8
D: -
CDR3: CASSLVRWRDTGELFF

J: TRBJ1-2
V: TRBV28
D: -
CDR3: CASSGQDYGYTF

J: TRBJ2-5
V: TRBV9
D: -
CDR3: CASSPNRVPQETQYF

J: TRBJ2-5
V: TRBV5-1
D: -
CDR3: CASSGGTAIGETQYF

J: TRBJ2-5
V: TRBV10-3
D: TRBD1
CDR3: CAIRAGQGKETQYF

J: TRBJ2-5
V: TRBV7-2
D: -
CDR3: CASSLNGRQETQYF

J: TRBJ2-1
V: TRBV14
D: -
CDR3: CASSQELASYNEQFF

J: TRBJ2-7
V: TRBV10-3
D: -
CDR3: CAIGQDSYEQYF

J: TRBJ2-7
V: TRBV19
D: TRBD1
CDR3: CASSPGQGTSEQYF

J: TRBJ1-5
V: TRBV13
D: -
CDR3: CASSLLNQPQHF

J: TRBJ2-1
V: TRBV7-9
D: -
CDR3: CASSLGGQGRNEQFF

J: TRBJ2-3
V: TRBV7-9
D: -
CDR3: CASSLGTGNADTQYF

J: TRBJ2-3
V: TRBV7-2
D: TRBD2
CDR3: CASSPGLAATDTQYF

J: TRBJ2-5
V: TRBV9
D: TRBD2
CDR3: CASSGTSGSWETQYF

J: TRBJ2-3
V: TRBV11-2
D: -
CDR3: CASSITVDTQYF

J: TRBJ2-4
V: TRBV11-3
D: -
CDR3: CASSLGATAKNIQYF

J: TRBJ2-3
V: TRBV27
D: -
CDR3: CASSMRISTDTQYF

J: TRBJ1-1
V: TRBV28
D: -
CDR3: CASSSRTAQNTEAFF

J: TRBJ2-7
V: TRBV7-2
D: -
CDR3: CASLGPPIYEQYF